A selection of T cell receptor beta chains follows, all from one sample in a study of Tregs in tolerant kidney transplant recipients. Profiled with immunoSEQ multiplex PCR; TCRdb holds only in-frame clones, not every one. The table lists some 70,000 clones, about 88% of them singletons. The sample consisted of CD4+ T cells from blood, taken before the transplant. The source of these receptors is a human donor who received a combined kidney and bone marrow transplant. The CDR3 runs from the conserved cysteine through the conserved F or W. D genes are given only for firm matches. Expanded clones are given a class, and other clones once, few, many or no size at all.

j_gene: TRBJ2-2
d_gene: TRBD1
abundance: -
v_gene: TRBV7-9
CDR3aa: CASSGDRGRVAGELFF
CDR3nt: TGTGCCAGCAGCGGGGACAGGGGGCGCGTCGCCGGGGAGCTGTTTTTT

j_gene: TRBJ2-1
d_gene: TRBD2
abundance: -
v_gene: TRBV7-8
CDR3aa: CASSLGGTSGRNYNEQFF
CDR3nt: TGTGCCAGCAGCTTAGGGGGGACTAGCGGGAGGAACTACAATGAGCAGTTCTTC

j_gene: TRBJ1-5
d_gene: TRBD1
abundance: -
v_gene: TRBV28
CDR3aa: CASSPQGNQPQHF
CDR3nt: TGTGCCAGCAGTCCACAGGGGAATCAGCCCCAGCATTTT

j_gene: TRBJ1-5
d_gene: TRBD1
abundance: -
v_gene: TRBV28
CDR3aa: CASSLDRVGAQHF
CDR3nt: TGTGCCAGCAGTTTGGACAGGGTCGGGGCCCAGCATTTT

j_gene: TRBJ2-1
d_gene: TRBD2
abundance: -
v_gene: TRBV5-1
CDR3aa: CASSLGLAGGNEQFF
CDR3nt: TGCGCCAGCAGCTTGGGACTAGCGGGAGGGAATGAGCAGTTCTTC

j_gene: TRBJ2-7
d_gene: -
abundance: -
v_gene: TRBV6-5
CDR3aa: CASSYSAGTTYEQYF
CDR3nt: TGTGCCAGCAGTTACTCAGCAGGAACGACCTACGAGCAGTACTTC

j_gene: TRBJ1-1
d_gene: -
abundance: -
v_gene: TRBV11-2
CDR3aa: CASSLAGQMNTEAFF
CDR3nt: TGTGCCAGCAGCTTAGCAGGACAGATGAACACTGAAGCTTTCTTT

j_gene: TRBJ1-5
d_gene: -
abundance: few
v_gene: TRBV10-2
CDR3aa: CASRADSGGNQPQHF
CDR3nt: TGCGCCAGCAGGGCGGATTCAGGGGGCAATCAGCCCCAGCATTTT

j_gene: TRBJ2-2
d_gene: TRBD1
abundance: -
v_gene: TRBV9
CDR3aa: CASSVLGQGGLTGELFF
CDR3nt: TGTGCCAGCAGCGTCCTAGGACAGGGGGGTCTCACCGGGGAGCTGTTTTTT

j_gene: TRBJ1-4
d_gene: -
abundance: -
v_gene: TRBV28
CDR3aa: CASSPATNEKLFF
CDR3nt: TGTGCCAGCAGTCCGGCAACTAATGAAAAACTGTTTTTT

j_gene: TRBJ1-3
d_gene: -
abundance: -
v_gene: TRBV7-2
CDR3aa: CASSVSGNTIYF
CDR3nt: TGTGCCAGCTCAGTTTCTGGAAACACCATATATTTT

j_gene: TRBJ1-2
d_gene: -
abundance: -
v_gene: TRBV2
CDR3aa: CARSTAYGYTF
CDR3nt: TGTGCCAGATCCACAGCCTATGGCTACACCTTC

j_gene: TRBJ2-5
d_gene: TRBD2
abundance: -
v_gene: TRBV7-2
CDR3aa: CASSFEVAGAETQYF
CDR3nt: TGTGCCAGCAGCTTCGAGGTAGCGGGAGCGGAGACCCAGTACTTC

j_gene: TRBJ2-3
d_gene: -
abundance: -
v_gene: TRBV11-2
CDR3aa: CASSSMTDYTDTQYF
CDR3nt: TGTGCCAGCAGCTCGATGACGGACTACACAGATACGCAGTATTTT

j_gene: TRBJ2-5
d_gene: TRBD1
abundance: -
v_gene: TRBV19
CDR3aa: CASSTATGWETQYF
CDR3nt: TGTGCCAGTAGTACAGCGACAGGGTGGGAGACCCAGTACTTC

j_gene: TRBJ1-1
d_gene: -
abundance: once
v_gene: TRBV5-1
CDR3aa: CASSEDTNLNTEAFF
CDR3nt: TGCGCCAGCAGCGAGGACACCAACTTGAACACTGAAGCTTTCTTT

j_gene: TRBJ2-3
d_gene: TRBD2
abundance: -
v_gene: TRBV18
CDR3aa: CASSPSAAGVGDTQYF
CDR3nt: TGTGCCAGCTCACCCTCGGCAGCGGGAGTAGGAGATACGCAGTATTTT

j_gene: TRBJ2-1
d_gene: TRBD2
abundance: -
v_gene: TRBV9
CDR3aa: CASSTRGSGSEQFF
CDR3nt: TGTGCCAGCAGCACCCGCGGGAGTGGATCTGAGCAGTTCTTC

j_gene: TRBJ1-4
d_gene: -
abundance: -
v_gene: TRBV28
CDR3aa: CASSTSAGGEEKLFF
CDR3nt: TGTGCCAGCAGCACCTCTGCGGGCGGAGAGGAAAAACTGTTTTTT

j_gene: TRBJ2-1
d_gene: -
abundance: -
v_gene: TRBV7-3
CDR3aa: CASSPGSWSSYNEQFF
CDR3nt: TGTGCCAGCAGCCCCGGTAGCTGGAGTTCCTACAATGAGCAGTTCTTC

j_gene: TRBJ2-5
d_gene: TRBD2
abundance: once
v_gene: TRBV6-5
CDR3aa: CASRIAGNSQETQYF
CDR3nt: TGTGCCAGCAGAATAGCGGGAAATTCTCAAGAGACCCAGTACTTC

j_gene: TRBJ1-3
d_gene: -
abundance: -
v_gene: TRBV5-5
CDR3aa: CASSSGIGASGNTIYF
CDR3nt: TGTGCCAGCAGCTCGGGGATCGGAGCCTCTGGAAACACCATATATTTT

j_gene: TRBJ2-3
d_gene: -
abundance: -
v_gene: TRBV5-1
CDR3aa: CASSLASGSMTDTQYF
CDR3nt: TGCGCCAGCAGCTTGGCCTCTGGTAGTATGACAGATACGCAGTATTTT

j_gene: TRBJ2-3
d_gene: -
abundance: -
v_gene: TRBV9
CDR3aa: CASSPQGSDTQYF
CDR3nt: TGTGCCAGCAGCCCACAGGGATCAGATACGCAGTATTTT

j_gene: TRBJ2-7
d_gene: -
abundance: -
v_gene: TRBV7-9
CDR3aa: CASSRPGSPVSEQYF
CDR3nt: TGTGCCAGCAGCCGACCGGGATCCCCGGTCTCCGAGCAGTACTTC

j_gene: TRBJ1-2
d_gene: -
abundance: -
v_gene: TRBV28
CDR3aa: CASSSSPGARGYTF
CDR3nt: TGTGCCAGCAGTTCATCTCCAGGGGCGCGAGGCTACACCTTC

j_gene: TRBJ1-5
d_gene: TRBD1
abundance: -
v_gene: TRBV7-2
CDR3aa: CASSLIGTADYSNQPQHF
CDR3nt: TGTGCCAGCAGCTTAATAGGGACAGCAGACTATAGCAATCAGCCCCAGCATTTT

j_gene: TRBJ2-4
d_gene: -
abundance: -
v_gene: TRBV28
CDR3aa: CASTPGTNKNIQYF
CDR3nt: TGTGCCAGCACACCCGGGACAAACAAAAACATTCAGTACTTC

j_gene: TRBJ2-3
d_gene: -
abundance: -
v_gene: TRBV28
CDR3aa: CVVGDPTDTQYF
CDR3nt: TGTGTCGTTGGAGACCCCACAGATACGCAGTATTTT

j_gene: TRBJ2-7
d_gene: -
abundance: -
v_gene: TRBV28
CDR3aa: CASTTGRGSKYEQYF
CDR3nt: TGTGCCAGCACCACCGGTCGAGGGAGCAAGTACGAGCAGTACTTC

j_gene: TRBJ1-4
d_gene: -
abundance: -
v_gene: TRBV6-6
CDR3aa: CASSPTATNEKLFF
CDR3nt: TGTGCCAGCAGCCCGACAGCAACTAATGAAAAACTGTTTTTT

j_gene: TRBJ2-1
d_gene: TRBD1
abundance: few
v_gene: TRBV28
CDR3aa: CASSSYTGDNEQFF
CDR3nt: TGTGCCAGCAGTTCATATACAGGGGACAATGAGCAGTTCTTC

j_gene: TRBJ2-1
d_gene: -
abundance: -
v_gene: TRBV5-6
CDR3aa: CASSLGHKLYNEQFF
CDR3nt: TGTGCCAGCAGCTTGGGACACAAACTCTACAATGAGCAGTTCTTC

j_gene: TRBJ2-3
d_gene: -
abundance: -
v_gene: TRBV19
CDR3aa: CASREPGTDTQYF
CDR3nt: TGTGCCAGTAGGGAGCCAGGCACAGATACGCAGTATTTT

j_gene: TRBJ2-3
d_gene: -
abundance: -
v_gene: TRBV10-1
CDR3aa: CASSDSRRGYTDTQYF
CDR3nt: TGCGCCAGCAGTGATAGTAGGCGGGGATACACAGATACGCAGTATTTT

j_gene: TRBJ1-4
d_gene: -
abundance: few
v_gene: TRBV19
CDR3aa: CASSIREKLFF
CDR3nt: TGTGCCAGTAGTATTCGGGAAAAACTGTTTTTT

j_gene: TRBJ2-1
d_gene: TRBD2
abundance: -
v_gene: TRBV2
CDR3aa: CASRSGVAGLGEQFF
CDR3nt: TGTGCCAGCAGGTCCGGGGTAGCGGGATTAGGTGAGCAGTTCTTC

j_gene: TRBJ2-7
d_gene: TRBD2
abundance: -
v_gene: TRBV4-1
CDR3aa: CASSHPRTSGAYEQYF
CDR3nt: TGCGCCAGCAGCCATCCCCGGACTAGCGGGGCCTACGAGCAGTACTTC

j_gene: TRBJ1-4
d_gene: -
abundance: -
v_gene: TRBV5-5
CDR3aa: CASSLVGPGEKLFF
CDR3nt: TGTGCCAGCAGCTTGGTGGGTCCGGGGGAAAAACTGTTTTTT

j_gene: TRBJ2-7
d_gene: -
abundance: once
v_gene: TRBV10-3
CDR3aa: CAISESISAGTYEQYF
CDR3nt: TGTGCCATCAGTGAGTCGATTAGCGCCGGAACCTACGAGCAGTACTTC

j_gene: TRBJ2-7
d_gene: TRBD2
abundance: -
v_gene: TRBV25-1
CDR3aa: CASSDATSGGYEQYF
CDR3nt: TGTGCCAGCAGTGACGCGACTAGCGGAGGCTACGAGCAGTACTTC

j_gene: TRBJ1-2
d_gene: -
abundance: -
v_gene: TRBV6-1
CDR3aa: CASRRPSSSNYGYTF
CDR3nt: TGTGCCAGCAGGCGGCCGTCCTCTTCCAACTATGGCTACACCTTC

j_gene: TRBJ2-3
d_gene: -
abundance: -
v_gene: TRBV25-1
CDR3aa: CASSDVRDRSSDTQYF
CDR3nt: TGTGCCAGCAGTGATGTGCGGGACAGATCCAGCGATACGCAGTATTTT

j_gene: TRBJ2-7
d_gene: -
abundance: once
v_gene: TRBV18
CDR3aa: CASSPQEVTGFRGATPYEQYF
CDR3nt: TGTGCCAGCTCACCACAGGAAGTGACAGGGTTTAGGGGGGCGACTCCCTACGAGCAGTACTTC

j_gene: TRBJ1-3
d_gene: -
abundance: -
v_gene: TRBV7-3
CDR3aa: CASSLTGDSGNTIYF
CDR3nt: TGTGCCAGCAGCTTAACCGGGGACTCTGGAAACACCATATATTTT

j_gene: TRBJ2-1
d_gene: TRBD2
abundance: once
v_gene: TRBV18
CDR3aa: CASSELAATYNEQFF
CDR3nt: TGTGCCAGCTCAGAACTAGCGGCGACCTACAATGAGCAGTTCTTC

j_gene: TRBJ1-3
d_gene: TRBD1
abundance: -
v_gene: TRBV19
CDR3aa: CASRRDRTPENTIYF
CDR3nt: TGTGCCAGTAGACGGGACAGGACCCCGGAAAACACCATATATTTT

j_gene: TRBJ2-3
d_gene: -
abundance: once
v_gene: TRBV19
CDR3aa: CASSMSGNRDTDTQYF
CDR3nt: TGTGCCAGTAGTATGAGCGGAAACAGAGACACAGATACGCAGTATTTT

j_gene: TRBJ1-2
d_gene: -
abundance: -
v_gene: TRBV28
CDR3aa: CASSLAQGYGYTF
CDR3nt: TGTGCCAGCAGCCTCGCGCAGGGGTATGGCTACACCTTC

j_gene: TRBJ1-4
d_gene: -
abundance: few
v_gene: TRBV7-9
CDR3aa: CASSPSGGYEKLFF
CDR3nt: TGTGCCAGCAGCCCCTCGGGAGGGTACGAAAAACTGTTTTTT

j_gene: TRBJ1-2
d_gene: TRBD1
abundance: -
v_gene: TRBV30
CDR3aa: CAYTGGNYGYTF
CDR3nt: TGTGCCTACACAGGGGGAAACTATGGCTACACCTTC

j_gene: TRBJ1-1
d_gene: -
abundance: -
v_gene: TRBV20-1
CDR3aa: CSAAGDTEAFF
CDR3nt: TGCAGTGCTGCCGGGGACACTGAAGCTTTCTTT

j_gene: TRBJ1-3
d_gene: -
abundance: -
v_gene: TRBV19
CDR3aa: CASSPIGLISGNTIYF
CDR3nt: TGTGCCAGTAGCCCAATCGGACTCATCTCTGGAAACACCATATATTTT

j_gene: TRBJ2-3
d_gene: -
abundance: -
v_gene: TRBV5-4
CDR3aa: CASSFLGADTQYF
CDR3nt: TGTGCCAGCAGCTTTCTCGGGGCAGATACGCAGTATTTT